The 25 T cell receptor beta chains below come from one sample, sequenced in a study of T cells in Graves' hyperthyroidism and ophthalmopathy. Amplified TCR beta CDR3 regions derived from RNA transcripts. In the first-round RT-PCR of the TCR CDR3, the HTBI primer set was used. TCRdb called the multiplex PCR reads again in MiXCR, with one record for every CDR3 protein. The table records around 350,000 distinct CDR3 sequences, around 14% of them present only once. The specimen was blood. These receptors were collected from a woman aged 18-35 years with Graves' hyperthyroidism.

The chain combines TRBV5-4 with TRBJ2-5; D may be TRBD2 (5 bases). Trimming left V 2 bases short and J 3 bases short, with 11 bases between. This CDR3 has 14 amino acids. CDR1 and CDR2 from the germline V gene are SGHNT and YYREEE (reference sequence). For the CDR3, the DNA is TGTGCCAGCAGCTTTTTCGGGGTTAAAGAGACCCAGTACTTC. This codes for CASSFFGVKETQYF.

Concerning this clonotype: An end of the junction does not agree with germline; a read error may underlie this. The V call is TRBV19, the J call TRBJ1-5; perhaps TRBD1 as D (5 bases). This CDR3 region has 16 residues. Germline CDR1 and CDR2: LNHDA and SQIVND (reference sequence). CDR3: CASGIEPGATNQPQHF. The CDR3 coding sequence is TGTGCCAGTGGTATAGAGCCCGGGGCCACAAATCAGCCCCAGCATTTT.

The J gene is TRBJ1-5, the V gene TRBV24-1, with a tentative D call TRBD1 (6 bases). The CDR3 consists of 13 residues. Germline-derived CDR1 and CDR2 are KGHDR and SFDVKD. The V end lost 4 bases, the J end lost 5 bases, and 8 bases lay between the germline ends. DNA for the CDR3: TGTGCCACCAGTGACAGGGGCGATCAGCCCCAGCATTTT. It specifies CATSDRGDQPQHF.

This clonotype was recorded many times. The chain has TRBV6-2 or TRBV6-3 and TRBJ1-1; no definite D call. Germline values: CDR1 MNHEY, CDR2 SVGEGT. V lost 6 bases and J 1 base, leaving 15 bases between the germline ends. There are 15 residues in the CDR3. The CDR3 region has the DNA TGTGCCAGCAGCCCGGCCGCAAACGGGAACACTGAAGCTTTCTTT. As protein: CASSPAANGNTEAFF.

This clonotype was counted a few times. This sequence may be a read error, since a much larger clone differs from it by one base. The rearrangement links TRBV11-2 to TRBJ2-1, with 13 bases identical to TRBD2. Per the germline V gene, CDR1 is SGHAT and CDR2 is FQNNGV. This CDR3 is built from 19 residues. The DNA for the CDR3 is TGTGCCTGCAGCCCACCCCGGACTAGCGGGAGCTCGACAGACAATGAGCAGTTCTTC. It encodes CACSPPRTSGSSTDNEQFF.

This clonotype has a count of ten or more. The V call is TRBV15, the J call TRBJ1-4; 7 bases map to TRBD1. CDR1 is LNHNV, CDR2 YYDKDF, per germline (reference sequence). With 5 bases clipped from V and 5 bases from J, the junction kept 11 bases outside the gene matches. The CDR3 is 16 amino acids. The CDR3 DNA reads as TGTGCCACCAGCGGGGGGAGGGGGCCGCGCAATGAAAAACTGTTTTTT. This gives the protein CATSGGRGPRNEKLFF.

This clonotype has a count of ten or more. The genes are TRBV6-1 and TRBJ1-1, with TRBD1 identical over 7 bases. This CDR3 has 16 residues. CDR1 and CDR2 from the germline V gene are MNHNS and SASEGT. The J segment lost 0 bases and the V segment lost 5 bases, leaving 9 bases of the junction unmatched. For the CDR3, the DNA is TGTGCCAGCAGTCCTACCGGACAGGCCCTGAACACTGAAGCTTTCTTT. Encoded protein: CASSPTGQALNTEAFF.

The sample holds a few counts of this clonotype. The chain couples TRBV12-3 or TRBV12-4 to TRBJ1-4, with TRBD1 identical over 12 bases. The V segment lost 8 bases and the J segment 9 bases; nucleotides outside the gene matches: 16. The CDR3 is 17 residues long. CDR3 sequence: CASGFGTGGGGAKKLFF. The CDR3 DNA follows: TGTGCCAGCGGCTTCGGGACAGGGGGCGGAGGGGCTAAAAAACTGTTTTTT.

This clonotype was seen many times. This sequence joins TRBV2 and TRBJ2-3; D is uncertain. V lost 1 base and J 11 bases, leaving 10 bases between the germline ends. In germline, CDR1 is SNHLY, CDR2 FYNNEI. CDR3 size: 12 residues. CDR3 bases: TGTGCCAGCAGTGAAGACCTAGGGAAGCAGTATTTT. This translates into CASSEDLGKQYF.

The table lists this clonotype with many counts. The gene calls are TRBV6-1 and TRBJ1-1, with 9 bases lining up with TRBD1. CDR3 length: 16 amino acids. Germline loops: CDR1 MNHNS, CDR2 SASEGT. V trimming: 2 bases; J trimming: 5 bases; junction bases outside the gene matches: 9. The CDR3 DNA follows: TGTGCCAGCAGTGAATCATCACAGGGGGCAGGAACTGAAGCTTTCTTT. Translated, it gives CASSESSQGAGTEAFF.

This clonotype was found many times. V gene TRBV9 combines with J gene TRBJ1-6; 11 bases align to TRBD1. Germline loops: CDR1 SGDLS, CDR2 YYNGEE. The junction had 5 bases not matched to a gene; V was cut back by 5 bases and J by 10 bases. The CDR3 consists of 14 residues. The CDR3 sequence is CASSGQGASSPLHF. CDR3 DNA: TGTGCCAGCAGTGGACAGGGGGCTTCATCACCCCTCCACTTT.

This clonotype showed up many times. V gene TRBV20-1 combines with J gene TRBJ2-1; D may correspond to TRBD1 or TRBD2 (6 bases each). CDR3 length equals 18 residues. CDR1 is DFQATT, CDR2 SNEGSKA, per germline (reference sequence). V was pared by 0 bases and J by 0 bases, with 18 bases between. CDR3 sequence (DNA): TGCAGTGCTAGAGAGGGGGCGGGGCTCCGTAGCTCCTACAATGAGCAGTTCTTC. As protein: CSAREGAGLRSSYNEQFF.

This clonotype appeared many times. The genes are TRBV6-2 or TRBV6-3 and TRBJ2-7, with D tentatively TRBD2 (6 bases). CDR1 is MNHEY and CDR2 is SVGEGT in the germline V gene. This CDR3 is 14 amino acids long. V lost 8 bases, J lost 4 bases, and 18 bases lay in between. The CDR3, as DNA: TGTGCCAGCCGTGACGGGGGAAAGGCTTACGAGCAGTACTTC. It yields the protein CASRDGGKAYEQYF.

The table lists this clonotype with many counts. The chain recombines TRBV2 with TRBJ2-2; 7 positions agree with TRBD1. From germline, CDR1 is SNHLY and CDR2 FYNNEI. V lost 7 bases, J lost 6 bases, and 8 bases stayed unmatched. The CDR3 contains 14 residues. CDR3 amino acids: CASKGAGIAGELFF. In DNA, the CDR3 is TGTGCCAGCAAGGGGGCAGGGATCGCCGGGGAGCTGTTTTTT.

This chain uses TRBV27 with TRBJ2-5; D is unclear. CDR3 length equals 13 residues. V lost 4 bases and J lost 4, with 10 bases in between. CDR1 MNHEY and CDR2 SMNVEV come from the germline V gene (reference sequence). The CDR3 DNA sequence: TGTGCCAGCAGTTACATCGAAGGAGAGACCCAGTACTTC. This encodes CASSYIEGETQYF.

This clonotype has a handful of counts. The chain is built from TRBV10-3 and TRBJ1-2; tentatively, D is TRBD1 (5 bases). CDR1 is ENHRY, CDR2 SYGVKD, per germline. The CDR3 contains 15 residues. The V gene lost 0 bases and the J gene lost 5 bases, with 13 bases spanning the gap. The CDR3 spells CAISESRRDLYGYTF. The DNA for the CDR3 is TGTGCCATCAGTGAGTCTCGGCGGGACCTGTATGGCTACACCTTC.

This clonotype was counted a few times. This sequence joins TRBV4-2 and TRBJ1-2; D is uncertain. Trimming cost V 0 bases and J 1 base, with 12 bases left between them. Germline V gives CDR1 LGHNA, CDR2 YNFKEQ. This CDR3 contains 16 residues. The CDR3 nucleotides are TGTGCCAGCAGCCAAGATCTCGGTCAGGTTAACTATGGCTACACCTTC. This translates into CASSQDLGQVNYGYTF.

This clonotype occurred many times. The chain carries TRBV7-9 and TRBJ2-5, with D possibly matching TRBD1 (6 bases). CDR1 SEHNR and CDR2 FQNEAQ come from the germline V gene (reference sequence). Trimming took 11 bases from V and 3 from J, leaving 10 bases between them. This CDR3 comprises 11 residues. CDR3 nucleotide sequence: TGTGCCGTCAGGACAGAAGAGACCCAGTACTTC. It yields the protein CAVRTEETQYF.

The gene calls are TRBV7-3 and TRBJ1-6, with unresolved D. Germline V gene data show CDR1 as SGHTA and CDR2 as FQGTGA. V dropped 5 bases and J dropped 7 bases, with 12 bases sitting between them. CDR3 length: 14 residues. The CDR3 loop reads CASSVDQPNSPLHF. The CDR3 coding sequence is TGTGCCAGCAGCGTGGACCAGCCCAATTCACCCCTCCACTTT.

This clonotype was detected many times. The J gene is TRBJ1-1, the V gene TRBV29-1, with 9 positions matching TRBD1. V lost 5 bases, J lost 6 bases, and 7 bases stayed unmatched. From germline, CDR1 is SQVTM and CDR2 ANQGSEA. The CDR3 is 13 amino acids. In DNA form, the CDR3 reads TGCAGCGTTAACCGGGACAGGGTGGCTGAAGCTTTCTTT. Protein: CSVNRDRVAEAFF.

There are many counts of this clonotype. The V gene is TRBV2, the J gene TRBJ1-1, with 8 bases lining up with TRBD1. Germline lookup yields CDR1 SNHLY and CDR2 FYNNEI. CDR3 length: 13 residues. V shed 11 bases and J 0 bases; nucleotides not matched to a gene: 5. CDR3 sequence: CAGYRGMNTEAFF. The CDR3 bases are TGTGCCGGCTACAGGGGGATGAACACTGAAGCTTTCTTT.

This clonotype showed up many times. DNA of the CDR3: TGTGCCAGCAGCTTAGTCCCCCCCACAGGAGGTCGTAGCAATCAGCCCCAGCATTTT. This translates into CASSLVPPTGGRSNQPQHF. V usage is TRBV7-6 and J usage is TRBJ1-5; perhaps TRBD1 as D (5 bases). The germline V gene has CDR1 SGHVS and CDR2 FNYEAQ. Trimming took 1 base from V and 0 from J, leaving 19 bases between them. This CDR3 has 19 amino acids.

This clonotype has ten or more counts. This chain uses TRBV7-8 with TRBJ2-7; TRBD2 might be the D (6 bases). The CDR3 totals 15 residues. Germline CDR1 SGHVS, CDR2 FQNEAQ. V was trimmed by 7 bases and J by 3 bases, leaving 19 bases between them. For the CDR3, the DNA is TGTGCCAGCATCCTCAAAGGAGGGCTCTTCTACGAGCAGTACTTC. This gives the protein CASILKGGLFYEQYF. The full variable domain, with the rest looked up from reference TRBV7-8 and TRBJ2-7, is GAGVSQSPRYKVAKRGQDVALRCDPISGHVSLFWYQQALGQGPEFLTYFQNEAQLDKSGLPSDRFFAERPEGSVSTLKIQRTQQEDSAVYLCASILKGGLFYEQYFGPGTRLTVT.

This clonotype occurred a few times. The chain couples TRBV20-1 to TRBJ1-6, with D maybe TRBD1 (6 bases). The CDR3 runs to 14 residues. V lost 5 bases, J lost 7 bases, and 15 bases lay in between. Germline loops: CDR1 DFQATT, CDR2 SNEGSKA (reference sequence). The CDR3 sequence is CSAPNRDPNSPLHF. Written as DNA, the CDR3 is TGCAGTGCTCCGAACAGGGACCCAAATTCACCCCTCCACTTT.

This clonotype appeared many times. The chain couples TRBV18 to TRBJ1-2; D may be TRBD1 (6 bases). CDR3 length: 18 residues. The V gene's germline CDR1 is KGHSH and CDR2 LQKENI. Between the trimmed V and J ends, which lost 2 bases and 4 bases, there was a span of 23 bases. The CDR3 DNA reads TGTGCCAGCTCACCAATGGCCACAGGGTCTTCCATCCGCTATGGCTACACCTTC. Its translation: CASSPMATGSSIRYGYTF.